What follows are 21 T cell receptor beta chains derived from one specimen sequenced in a study of shared clonotypes between healthy human individuals. The naive CD8 population came from CD45RO-negative cells selected for CCR7, without terminally differentiated effector memory CD45RA+ cells. Produced via immunoSEQ multiplex PCR; TCRdb's table is partial and in-frame only. Among millions of clones listed, about 94% were seen once. The source material was naive CD8+ T cells sorted from blood. The receptors come from a young man in good health.

Comment on this clone: Other DNA variants within this sample encode the same CDR3. The chain employs TRBV4-1 and TRBJ2-7; D is perhaps TRBD1 or TRBD2 (5 bases each). This CDR3 comprises 14 residues. V lost 4 bases and J 1 base, leaving 11 bases between the germline ends. From germline, CDR1 is MGHRA and CDR2 YSYEKL. CDR3 in DNA: TGCGCCAGCAGCCCCAGAGAGGGGTCCTACGAGCAGTACTTC. Encoded protein: CASSPREGSYEQYF.

V usage is TRBV5-4 and J usage is TRBJ1-1, with TRBD1 as a possible D gene (5 bases). Germline V lookup: CDR1 SGHNT, CDR2 YYREEE (reference sequence). The V gene lost 4 bases and the J gene lost 1 base, with 14 bases spanning the gap. The CDR3 is 15 residues long. CDR3 nucleotide sequence: TGTGCCAGCAGCACACCCGGACATAAGAACACTGAAGCTTTCTTT. Encoded protein: CASSTPGHKNTEAFF.

This chain links TRBV11-2 with TRBJ2-3; D gene uncertain. Germline loops: CDR1 SGHAT, CDR2 FQNNGV. The CDR3 extends over 12 amino acids. With 5 bases removed from V and 3 bases from J, the gap between germline ends came to 6 bases. CDR3 protein: CASSTFTDTQYF. In DNA form, the CDR3 reads TGTGCCAGCAGCACCTTTACAGATACGCAGTATTTT.

V usage is TRBV9 and J usage is TRBJ2-7; perhaps TRBD1 as D (6 bases). With 4 bases removed from V and 3 bases from J, the gap between germline ends came to 14 bases. This CDR3 has 14 residues. Germline CDR1 reads SGDLS; CDR2 reads YYNGEE. For the CDR3, the DNA is TGTGCCAGCAGCCCGCTGGACAGCCGCTACGAGCAGTACTTC. Protein: CASSPLDSRYEQYF.

This sequence joins TRBV13 and TRBJ1-3; D uncertain. Germline values: CDR1 PRHDT, CDR2 FYEKMQ (reference sequence). Trimming shortened V by 0 bases and J by 1 base, and 7 bases separated the two germline ends. CDR3 length equals 15 residues. The CDR3 loop is CASSLGAKSGNTIYF. CDR3 sequence (DNA): TGTGCCAGCAGCTTAGGGGCGAAATCTGGAAACACCATATATTTT.

Worth noting for this clone: The same CDR3 also results from other DNA sequences found in this sample. The rearrangement uses TRBV2 and TRBJ2-5, with D possibly being TRBD1 or TRBD2 (5 bases each). With 5 bases removed from V and 1 base from J, the gap between germline ends came to 11 bases. Germline assignment: CDR1 SNHLY and CDR2 FYNNEI. This CDR3 spans 14 amino acids. In DNA, the CDR3 is TGTGCCAGCAGTCCGGGACGGCTCCAAGAGACCCAGTACTTC. Residues: CASSPGRLQETQYF.

This clone is a singleton in its sample. This chain links TRBV4-1 with TRBJ2-5; 8 bases map to TRBD1. The CDR3 has 17 amino acids. CDR1 and CDR2 from the germline V gene are MGHRA and YSYEKL. J gave up 3 bases and V 4 bases, and 13 bases lay outside the gene matches. CDR3 residues: CASSLERAGGREETQYF. The CDR3 bases are TGCGCCAGCAGCCTTGAAAGGGCAGGGGGCAGGGAAGAGACCCAGTACTTC.

The chain carries TRBV7-8 and TRBJ2-7; 9 nucleotides agree with TRBD2. Germline V gene data show CDR1 as SGHVS and CDR2 as FQNEAQ. The CDR3 totals 16 residues. V shed 2 bases and J 7 bases; nucleotides not matched to a gene: 12. Here the CDR3 reads CASSLFLAGLTGEQYF. The DNA for the CDR3 is TGTGCCAGCAGCTTATTCCTAGCGGGACTTACGGGGGAGCAGTACTTC. Complete variable domain (other parts from reference TRBV7-8 and TRBJ2-7): GAGVSQSPRYKVAKRGQDVALRCDPISGHVSLFWYQQALGQGPEFLTYFQNEAQLDKSGLPSDRFFAERPEGSVSTLKIQRTQQEDSAVYLCASSLFLAGLTGEQYFGPGTRLTVT.

In this sample, this clone turned up once. The chain carries TRBV5-8 and TRBJ2-5; 11 bases line up with TRBD2. Germline CDR1 and CDR2: SGHTS and YDEGEE. The CDR3 covers 15 residues. With 0 bases clipped from V and 5 bases from J, the junction kept 3 bases outside the gene matches. CDR3 protein: CASSLELAGAETQYF. The CDR3, as DNA: TGTGCCAGCAGCTTGGAACTAGCGGGAGCGGAGACCCAGTACTTC.

This chain joins TRBV19 and TRBJ2-7; perhaps D is TRBD1 or TRBD2 (6 bases each). V gave up 6 bases and J gave up 4 bases, with 16 bases separating them. Looked up from germline, CDR1 is LNHDA and CDR2 is SQIVND (reference sequence). This CDR3 is built from 14 residues. The CDR3 sequence is CASRPGEDPYEQYF. In nucleotides, the CDR3 is TGTGCCAGTAGGCCAGGGGAGGACCCATACGAGCAGTACTTC.

Only one count was recorded for this clone. V and J are TRBV7-2 and TRBJ2-7; 7 bases are shared with TRBD1. CDR1 and CDR2 from the germline V gene are SGHTA and FQGNSA. This CDR3 is 14 amino acids long. J gave up 2 bases and V 5 bases, and 6 bases lay outside the gene matches. The CDR3 DNA is TGTGCCAGCAGCCCGTGGGACAGTCCCTACGAGCAGTACTTC. It specifies CASSPWDSPYEQYF.

The chain employs TRBV4-3 and TRBJ1-2, with D tentatively TRBD1 (5 bases). Germline CDR1 and CDR2: LGHNA and YSLEER. V lost 2 bases and J lost 3, with 19 bases in between. The CDR3 sequence is 17 residues long. CDR3: CASSQNPMPGTDYGYTF. CDR3 sequence (DNA): TGCGCCAGCAGCCAAAACCCCATGCCCGGGACGGACTATGGCTACACCTTC.

The genes are TRBV7-6 and TRBJ2-5; D could derive from TRBD1 or TRBD2 (5 bases each). The germline V gene has CDR1 SGHVS and CDR2 FNYEAQ. Trimming removed 6 bases from V and 9 bases from J, with 26 bases in between. The CDR3 is made up of 16 amino acids. The CDR3 coding sequence is TGTGCCAGCAGACTTACCCTGGGTGGTCCGGGGACGGCCCAGTACTTC. Residues: CASRLTLGGPGTAQYF.

With regard to this clone: Other DNA sequences from this sample encode an identical CDR3 as well. This sequence joins TRBV9 and TRBJ2-2; D gene ambiguous. Looked up from germline, CDR1 is SGDLS and CDR2 is YYNGEE. The CDR3 is made up of 14 amino acids. V was pared by 0 bases and J by 3 bases, with 6 bases between. The chain's CDR3 is CASSVGRDTGELFF. In DNA, the CDR3 is TGTGCCAGCAGCGTAGGTAGGGACACCGGGGAGCTGTTTTTT. Full variable domain (missing parts from reference TRBV9 and TRBJ2-2): DSGVTQTPKHLITATGQRVTLRCSPRSGDLSVYWYQQSLDQGLQFLIQYYNGEERAKGNILERFSAQQFPDLHSELNLSSLELGDSALYFCASSVGRDTGELFFGEGSRLTVL.

J is TRBJ2-1 and V is TRBV30; 7 positions match TRBD2. The CDR3 covers 14 residues. J lost 1 base, V lost 4 bases, and 4 bases had no gene match. The germline V gene encodes CDR1 GTSNPN and CDR2 SVGIG (reference sequence). CDR3 sequence: CAWNGDYSYNEQFF. The CDR3 bases are TGTGCCTGGAATGGGGACTATTCCTACAATGAGCAGTTCTTC. Looking up the rest from reference TRBV30 and TRBJ2-1 gives the full variable domain: SQTIHQWPATLVQPVGSPLSLECTVEGTSNPNLYWYRQAAGRGLQLLFYSVGIGQISSEVPQNLSASRPQDRQFILSSKKLLLSDSGFYLCAWNGDYSYNEQFFGPGTRLTVL.

V usage is TRBV7-9 and J usage is TRBJ2-1; D is unclear. The CDR3 has 14 residues. With 5 bases removed from V and 8 bases from J, the gap between germline ends came to 16 bases. Germline CDR1 is SEHNR and CDR2 is FQNEAQ (reference sequence). CDR3: CASSDSLAVDEQFF. In DNA, the CDR3 is TGTGCCAGCAGCGATAGCCTCGCTGTTGATGAGCAGTTCTTC. Variable domain in full (rest from reference TRBV7-9 and TRBJ2-1): DTGVSQNPRHKITKRGQNVTFRCDPISEHNRLYWYRQTLGQGPEFLTYFQNEAQLEKSRLLSDRFSAERPKGSFSTLEIQRTEQGDSAMYLCASSDSLAVDEQFFGPGTRLTVL.

The chain combines TRBV6-5 with TRBJ2-7, with 7 bases fitting TRBD1. Germline V gene data show CDR1 as MNHEY and CDR2 as SVGAGI. This CDR3 is 13 amino acids long. Germline trimming cut 4 bases from V and 2 bases from J; bases unmatched to any gene: 2. For the CDR3, the DNA is TGTGCCAGCAGTTGGGACAGAACCTACGAGCAGTACTTC. Its protein is CASSWDRTYEQYF.

The chain recombines TRBV4-1 with TRBJ1-4, with D uncertain. The CDR3 sequence is 16 residues long. The V end was cut by 0 bases, the J end by 2 bases, with 10 bases between. The germline CDR1 and CDR2 sequences are MGHRA and YSYEKL. CDR3 nucleotides: TGCGCCAGCAGCCAAGACCTTTATGCCACTAATGAAAAACTGTTTTTT. This gives the protein CASSQDLYATNEKLFF.

As regards this clone: This CDR3 is also generated by other DNA sequences in the sample. The chain employs TRBV27 and TRBJ2-2; D may be TRBD2 (5 bases). CDR1 is MNHEY, CDR2 SMNVEV, per germline (reference sequence). CDR3 length: 16 amino acids. V was clipped by 3 bases and J by 0 bases, with 11 bases between them. Here the CDR3 DNA reads TGTGCCAGCAGTTTGTCTCCGGGGACGAACACCGGGGAGCTGTTTTTT. Translated: CASSLSPGTNTGELFF.

The chain recombines TRBV29-1 with TRBJ1-2, with D possibly being TRBD1 (5 bases). This CDR3 region has 13 residues. Germline V gives CDR1 SQVTM, CDR2 ANQGSEA. V was cut by 7 bases and J by 4 bases, with 16 bases left in between. CDR3: CSAGPTELYGYTF. For the CDR3, the DNA is TGCAGCGCCGGACCGACAGAACTCTATGGCTACACCTTC.

As to this clone: Other DNA sequences in the same sample also yield this CDR3. The V and J genes are TRBV9 and TRBJ2-7; D remains ambiguous. Per the germline V gene, CDR1 is SGDLS and CDR2 is YYNGEE. CDR3 length equals 14 residues. Trimming left V 0 bases short and J 3 bases short, with 10 bases between. The CDR3 DNA follows: TGTGCCAGCAGCGTAGGCAGCTTAAGCTACGAGCAGTACTTC. Translated, it gives CASSVGSLSYEQYF.